Shown below are 13 T cell receptor beta chains from a single sample sequenced in a study of cytomegalovirus exposure and HLA in healthy donors. With 60 Vbeta and 13 Jbeta primers, the PCR was carried out. TCRdb's table, derived via immunoSEQ multiplex PCR, lists solely in-frame clones and lacks some. This table has 150,000 to 200,000 clones, 65% to 70% appearing once. The specimen sequenced was PBMCs. Receptors were obtained from a woman between 18 and 29 years old in good health and CMV-seropositive.

V and J are TRBV27 and TRBJ2-7; 7 positions match TRBD1. CDR3 length: 16 residues. Trimming at V came to 4 bases and at J to 4 bases, leaving 13 bases not matched to a gene. Germline V gene sequence: CDR1 MNHEY, CDR2 SMNVEV (reference sequence). CDR3 coding DNA: TGTGCCAGCAGTTCCCTCCCACAGGGGAGTGTGTACGAGCAGTACTTC. Translated, it gives CASSSLPQGSVYEQYF.

The J gene is TRBJ2-6, the V gene TRBV5-1; TRBD2 aligns across 7 bases. This CDR3 is 16 amino acids long. The germline V gene encodes CDR1 SGHRS and CDR2 YFSETQ. Trimming took 3 bases from V and 1 from J; bases not matched to a gene: 4. The DNA of the CDR3 is TGCGCCAGCAGCTCTCCCGGGGGGTCTGGGGCCAACGTCCTGACTTTC. Protein sequence: CASSSPGGSGANVLTF.

This clone occurred a few times. The rearrangement uses TRBV7-9 and TRBJ2-3; possible D gene TRBD2, 5 bases. The CDR3 totals 13 residues. Germline values: CDR1 SEHNR, CDR2 FQNEAQ (reference sequence). Trimming removed 5 bases from V and 5 bases from J, with 11 bases in between. DNA for the CDR3: TGTGCCAGCAGCCCCGCCGCGGGAGATACGCAGTATTTT. It is translated as CASSPAAGDTQYF. Full variable domain (remainder filled in from reference TRBV7-9 and TRBJ2-3): DTGVSQNPRHKITKRGQNVTFRCDPISEHNRLYWYRQTLGQGPEFLTYFQNEAQLEKSRLLSDRFSAERPKGSFSTLEIQRTEQGDSAMYLCASSPAAGDTQYFGPGTRLTVL.

The gene calls are TRBV5-6 and TRBJ2-1; the match to TRBD2 covers 14 bases. This CDR3 is 17 amino acids long. Germline trimming cut 4 bases from V and 8 bases from J; bases unmatched to any gene: 11. Germline V gene data show CDR1 as SGHDT and CDR2 as YYEEEE. This chain's CDR3 is CASSLGTSGSKSYEQFF. As DNA, the CDR3 is TGTGCCAGCAGCCTAGGGACTAGCGGGAGCAAAAGTTATGAGCAGTTCTTC. Looking up the rest from reference TRBV5-6 and TRBJ2-1 gives the full variable domain: DAGVTQSPTHLIKTRGQQVTLRCSPKSGHDTVSWYQQALGQGPQFIFQYYEEEERQRGNFPDRFSGHQFPNYSSELNVNALLLGDSALYLCASSLGTSGSKSYEQFFGPGTRLTVL.

V is TRBV5-1 and J is TRBJ2-7, with 7 positions matching TRBD1. Germline lookup yields CDR1 SGHRS and CDR2 YFSETQ. The length of the CDR3 is 13 residues. V was pared by 3 bases and J by 5 bases, with 5 bases of the junction left unmatched. In DNA, the CDR3 is TGCGCCAGCAGCTCGACAGGGATCCACGAGCAGTACTTC. Residues: CASSSTGIHEQYF.

This clone came up once. CDR3: CASSGRGFYQPQHF. The CDR3 nucleotides are TGTGCCAGCTCCGGCAGGGGGTTTTATCAGCCCCAGCATTTT. The chain has TRBV6-5 and TRBJ1-5; 7 positions agree with TRBD1. Germline values: CDR1 MNHEY, CDR2 SVGAGI. Trimming took 8 bases from V and 5 from J; bases not matched to a gene: 9. This CDR3 region has 14 residues.

In nucleotides, the CDR3 is TGTGCCAGCAGTTTAAGGGTAGGGGGTGGCTACACCTTC. This sequence encodes CASSLRVGGGYTF. The chain is built from TRBV28 and TRBJ1-2; D is possibly TRBD1 (6 bases). This CDR3 spans 13 amino acids. Trimming removed 2 bases at V and 7 bases at J, with 11 bases between. Germline loops: CDR1 MDHEN, CDR2 SYDVKM.

V and J are TRBV19 and TRBJ2-1, with a tentative D call TRBD2 (5 bases). With 5 bases removed from V and 4 bases from J, the gap between germline ends came to 15 bases. The germline V gene has CDR1 LNHDA and CDR2 SQIVND (reference sequence). The CDR3 is 15 amino acids. The CDR3 DNA reads TGTGCCAGTAGTGCTTTCGACACTAGTTACAATGAGCAGTTCTTC. Translating gives CASSAFDTSYNEQFF. Together with reference TRBV19 and TRBJ2-1, the CDR3 gives the full variable domain: DGGITQSPKYLFRKEGQNVTLSCEQNLNHDAMYWYRQDPGQGLRLIYYSQIVNDFQKGDIAEGYSVSREKKESFPLTVTSAQKNPTAFYLCASSAFDTSYNEQFFGPGTRLTVL.

This clone was observed a handful of times. V is TRBV7-2 and J is TRBJ1-4; 8 positions match TRBD1. The germline CDR1 and CDR2 sequences are SGHTA and FQGNSA. CDR3 length: 14 amino acids. With 5 bases clipped from V and 4 bases from J, the junction kept 3 bases outside the gene matches. The CDR3 protein is CASSIGQGNEKLFF. CDR3 DNA sequence: TGTGCCAGCAGCATAGGACAGGGTAATGAAAAACTGTTTTTT. The full variable domain, rest sourced from reference TRBV7-2 and TRBJ1-4, is GAGVSQSPSNKVTEKGKDVELRCDPISGHTALYWYRQSLGQGLEFLIYFQGNSAPDKSGLPSDRFSAERTGGSVSTLTIQRTQQEDSAVYLCASSIGQGNEKLFFGSGTQLSVL.

V and J are TRBV7-9 and TRBJ1-1; D possibly corresponds to TRBD1 (5 bases). CDR3 length: 14 residues. Per the germline V gene, CDR1 is SEHNR and CDR2 is FQNEAQ (reference sequence). V lost 2 bases and J 3 bases, leaving 10 bases between the germline ends. This CDR3 is CASSLPGLDTEAFF. The DNA for the CDR3 is TGTGCCAGCAGCTTACCAGGGTTGGACACTGAAGCTTTCTTT.

As DNA, the CDR3 is TGTGCCAGCAGCTTGGACCGGACTAGCCGGGTTACGCAGTATTTT. Translating gives CASSLDRTSRVTQYF. V gene TRBV5-4 combines with J gene TRBJ2-3, with 8 nucleotides matching TRBD2. Trimming at V came to 0 bases and at J to 8 bases, leaving 8 bases not matched to a gene. Germline V gives CDR1 SGHNT, CDR2 YYREEE (reference sequence). The CDR3 extends over 15 amino acids.

This clone was observed a single time. The V call is TRBV27, the J call TRBJ1-5; TRBD1 matches 7 bases. The CDR3 loop spans 15 amino acids. The trim removed 5 bases at V and 6 bases at J, leaving 10 bases unmatched. Germline lookup yields CDR1 MNHEY and CDR2 SMNVEV (reference sequence). CDR3 loop: CASSPSSYRGQPQHF. The CDR3 coding sequence is TGTGCCAGCAGTCCTTCCTCATACAGGGGTCAGCCCCAGCATTTT.

This rearrangement joins TRBV19 to TRBJ2-7; TRBD2 aligns across 11 bases. Germline loops: CDR1 LNHDA, CDR2 SQIVND (reference sequence). Trimming cost V 1 base and J 0 bases; bases outside gene matches: 5. The CDR3 length is 17 residues. CDR3 in amino acids: CASSIALAGGPSYEQYF. The CDR3 DNA reads as TGTGCCAGTAGTATAGCTCTAGCGGGAGGACCCTCCTACGAGCAGTACTTC.